This is a list of T cell receptor beta chains from one sample in a study of control samples from healthy donors and cancer patients. Profiling relied on immunoSEQ multiplex PCR, and the TCRdb table lists in-frame clones only, not all of them. The data show 75,000 to 95,000 clones, roughly 83% seen once. The specimen sequenced was PBMCs. The receptors stem from a man between 65 and 85 years old with lung cancer. CDR3s include the opening cysteine and the closing phenylalanine or tryptophan. D genes are given only for firm matches. Clone sizes are given selectively: once, few, many, or a class where the clone is expanded.

v_gene	d_gene	abundance	j_gene	CDR3nt	CDR3aa
TRBV7-6	TRBD2	once	TRBJ2-3	TGTGCCAGCAGCTCACTAGCGGGGGGGAGCACAGATACGCAGTATTTT	CASSSLAGGSTDTQYF
TRBV10-3	-	-	TRBJ2-1	TGTGCCATCAGTGAGTCGGGGGACCGCAAACTCAAGTTCTTC	CAISESGDRKLKFF
TRBV18	-	-	TRBJ2-5	TGTGCCAGCTCACCATTAGGCCTGCGGGAGACCCAGTACTTC	CASSPLGLRETQYF
TRBV4-3	TRBD2	-	TRBJ2-3	TGCGCCAGCAGCCGAGAAGCGGGGGCGGGGGGCACAGATACGCAGTATTTT	CASSREAGAGGTDTQYF
TRBV5-1	-	-	TRBJ2-7	TGCGCCAGCAGCTTGGACTCTTCCAGTGGGAGCTCCTACGAGCAGTACTTC	CASSLDSSSGSSYEQYF
TRBV30	TRBD2	-	TRBJ2-1	TGTGCCTGGAGTGTAAACGGGGGGACCGAGCAGTTCTTC	CAWSVNGGTEQFF
TRBV27	TRBD2	-	TRBJ2-2	TGTGCCAGCAGGCCTCGGGGGGGGGACGTAAGGGTCGGCACCGGGGAGCTGTTTTTT	CASRPRGGDVRVGTGELFF
TRBV5-1	-	-	TRBJ2-3	TGCGCCAGCAGCACTAGCACAGATACGCAGTATTTT	CASSTSTDTQYF
TRBV9	-	few	TRBJ1-1	TGTGCCAGCAGCGTAGTTAACGCCGGCTTTGAAGCTTTCTTT	CASSVVNAGFEAFF
TRBV10-3	TRBD2	few	TRBJ2-1	TGTGCCATCAGGACTAGCGGGGGATATAATGAGCAGTTCTTC	CAIRTSGGYNEQFF
TRBV2	-	-	TRBJ2-7	TGTGCCAGCAGTGTCCCAGGGGACGGCGGGAGGCAGTACTTC	CASSVPGDGGRQYF
TRBV14	-	-	TRBJ1-1	TGTGCCAGCAGCCCGATGCGACAGCTGAAGGACACTGAAGCTTTCTTT	CASSPMRQLKDTEAFF
TRBV24-1	-	-	TRBJ1-2	TGTGCCACCAGTGGCCTCTGGGGGAAGGGCTACACCTTC	CATSGLWGKGYTF
TRBV7-2	-	-	TRBJ2-1	TGTGCCAGCAGCCACAGGGCCTACAATGAGCAGTTCTTC	CASSHRAYNEQFF
TRBV11-3	-	-	TRBJ1-1	TGTGCCAGCAGCCCGCGGCAGGGAGAAACTGAAGCTTTCTTT	CASSPRQGETEAFF
TRBV27	-	-	TRBJ2-2	TGTGCCAGCCGCCCGCCTGTCGGGGAGCTGTTTTTT	CASRPPVGELFF
TRBV29-1	TRBD2	-	TRBJ2-2	TGCAGCGTGGGCAGTCTAGCGGGTACGAACACCGGGGAGCTGTTTTTT	CSVGSLAGTNTGELFF
TRBV29-1	TRBD2	-	TRBJ2-3	TGCAGCGTGGAAGGACTAGGGGGCACAGATACGCAGTATTTT	CSVEGLGGTDTQYF
TRBV7-2	TRBD1	-	TRBJ1-6	TGTGCCAGCAGACCCGGACAGGGAGGTTCACCCCTCCACTTT	CASRPGQGGSPLHF
TRBV9	TRBD1	few	TRBJ2-5	TGTGCCAGCAGCGTCGGACAGGGTAATGTGGAGACCCAGTACTTC	CASSVGQGNVETQYF
TRBV6-5	TRBD1	-	TRBJ2-1	TGTGCCAGCAGCCTGGGACAGTCGTACAATGAGCAGTTCTTC	CASSLGQSYNEQFF
TRBV11-3	TRBD2	once	TRBJ2-1	TGTGCCAGCAGTCCCGCGGAGCGGGGGGGCGGCAATGAGCAGTTCTTC	CASSPAERGGGNEQFF
TRBV6-5	-	-	TRBJ2-2	TGTGCCAGCAGTCTCGGGCCTAACACCGGGGAGCTGTTTTTT	CASSLGPNTGELFF
TRBV19	TRBD1	-	TRBJ1-4	TGTGCCAGTAGTACCCGGACAGGGATGAATGAAAAACTGTTTTTT	CASSTRTGMNEKLFF
TRBV27	TRBD2	-	TRBJ2-2	TGTGCCAGCAGTTTATGGGCTATTGGCGGGGGGGCCCAGAACACCGGGGAGCTGTTTTTT	CASSLWAIGGGAQNTGELFF
TRBV11-3	-	-	TRBJ1-5	TGTGCCAGCAGCTTAGACACCCGGGACATATGCCATCAGCCCCAGCATTTT	CASSLDTRDICHQPQHF
TRBV5-1	-	-	TRBJ1-1	TGCGCCAGCAGCTTGGATGGCGGGCCCGTGGAAGCTTTCTTT	CASSLDGGPVEAFF
TRBV5-6	-	-	TRBJ2-1	TGTGCCAGCAGCTCGACAGGAGCTTACAATGAGCAGTTCTTC	CASSSTGAYNEQFF
TRBV27	TRBD1	-	TRBJ1-2	TGTGCCAGCAGTCTCCGGGACAGGGGGCGAGGGAACTATGGCTACACCTTC	CASSLRDRGRGNYGYTF
TRBV30	-	-	TRBJ2-7	TGTGCCTGGAGTGTAAAGGGCTACGAGCAGTACTTC	CAWSVKGYEQYF
TRBV11-2	TRBD1	-	TRBJ2-5	TGTGCCAGCAGCTTGACAGGGGCCTACCAAGAGACCCAGTACTTC	CASSLTGAYQETQYF
TRBV5-1	TRBD1	-	TRBJ2-7	TGCGCCAGCAGTCAGGACAGGGCTTTTTACGAGCAGTACTTC	CASSQDRAFYEQYF
TRBV6-5	-	-	TRBJ1-5	TGTGCCAGCAGTTACGGCGCAGGGGCAGGCCAGCCCCAGCATTTT	CASSYGAGAGQPQHF
TRBV30	-	few	TRBJ1-3	TGTGCCTGGAGGTTAAGGGCGCCTTCTGGAAACACCATATATTTT	CAWRLRAPSGNTIYF
TRBV7-9	TRBD1	-	TRBJ1-2	TGTGCCAGCAGCAAGTCACAGGGGACCTCGAGTTTCTACACCTTC	CASSKSQGTSSFYTF
TRBV7-9	-	once	TRBJ1-1	TGTGCCAGCAGCTTAGATAGGGGCGGGAACACTGAAGCTTTCTTT	CASSLDRGGNTEAFF
TRBV4-2	TRBD1	-	TRBJ1-4	TGTGCCAGCAGCCAGGAGACAGGGGGACGTGAAAAACTGTTTTTT	CASSQETGGREKLFF
TRBV29-1	-	-	TRBJ1-6	TGCAGCGTTTCGGACAGCGGGAATGATTCACCCCTCCACTTT	CSVSDSGNDSPLHF
TRBV25-1	-	-	TRBJ1-2	TGTGCCAGCAGTCCCCATGGGGCCCCTGACTATGGCTACACCTTC	CASSPHGAPDYGYTF
TRBV5-4	TRBD1	-	TRBJ1-5	TGTGCCAGCACCAGAGACAGGGATCAGCCCCAGCATTTT	CASTRDRDQPQHF
TRBV9	TRBD1	-	TRBJ1-1	TGTGCCAGCAGCGTAGGTGCCGGGGGGGGACAGGAAGCTTTCTTT	CASSVGAGGGQEAFF
TRBV24-1	TRBD2	-	TRBJ2-5	TGTGCCACCAGTGACCCGACTAGCGGGGCCCAAGAGACCCAGTACTTC	CATSDPTSGAQETQYF
TRBV5-1	TRBD2	-	TRBJ2-7	TGCGCCAGCAGCCCGGGGACTAGCGGGACGTACGAGCAGTACTTC	CASSPGTSGTYEQYF